Below are 8 T cell receptor beta chains sequenced from a single sample in a study of metastatic and nonmetastatic thyroid tumors. TCRdb re-called clones via MiXCR from the PCR reads. The sample includes about 92,000 clones, more than 12% seen only once; the top ten take about 3.9%. All patients reached thyroid surgery having received no treatment beforehand. Sequencing was carried out using blood. These receptors came from a female donor with papillary thyroid cancer or a benign thyroid nodule (not recorded which). Some clones in this sample may be carry-over from other donors' samples.

This clone occurred a few times. At one boundary the junction diverges from the germline segment, which might be a read error. The chain recombines TRBV6-1 with TRBJ2-7; 10 bases match TRBD1. This CDR3 comprises 18 residues. Germline CDR1 and CDR2: MNHNS and SASEGT. Here the CDR3 reads CASSALGQGEPRGYEQYF. In DNA, the CDR3 is TGTGCCAGTAGTGCCCTCGGACAGGGGGAGCCCCGGGGATACGAGCAGTACTTC.

This clone was observed a few times. This may stem from a read error, because a much larger clone lies one nucleotide away. The chain is built from TRBV15 and TRBJ1-1; TRBD1 matches at 9 bases. Germline V lookup: CDR1 LNHNV, CDR2 YYDKDF (reference sequence). This CDR3 has 14 amino acids. CDR3 protein: CATSGTGLDTESFF. DNA of the CDR3: TGTGCCACCAGCGGGACAGGGTTGGACACTGAATCTTTCTTT. The full variable domain, completed using reference TRBV15 and TRBJ1-1, is DAMVIQNPRYQVTQFGKPVTLSCSQTLNHNVMYWYQQKSSQAPKLLFHYYDKDFNNEADTPDNFQSRRPNTSFCFLDIRSPGLGDTAMYLCATSGTGLDTESFFGQGTRLTVV.

This clone was detected many times. The rearrangement uses TRBV20-1 and TRBJ2-5; D is perhaps TRBD2 (6 bases). The CDR3 has 11 residues. With 4 bases removed from V and 5 bases from J, the gap between germline ends came to 8 bases. Germline V gives CDR1 DFQATT, CDR2 SNEGSKA (reference sequence). The DNA of the CDR3 is TGCAGTGCTACGCTAGCGGAGACCCAGTACTTC. It translates to CSATLAETQYF.

Notes on this clone: One junction end disagrees with the germline gene, perhaps due to a read error. This chain uses TRBV30 with TRBJ1-1, with 12 bases lining up with TRBD1. This CDR3 is built from 15 residues. CDR1 and CDR2 (germline): GTSNPN, SVGIG (reference sequence). This CDR3 reads CAWSTGTGGLAESFF. The CDR3 nucleotides are TGTGCCTGGAGTACCGGGACAGGGGGCTTGGCTGAATCTTTCTTT.

Concerning this clone: A clone one base away is much larger, so this may be a read error. The chain carries TRBV2 and TRBJ2-3; no clear D gene. Germline V lookup: CDR1 SNHLY, CDR2 FYNNEI. The CDR3 length is 15 residues. Here the CDR3 DNA reads TGTGCCAGCAGTGACTTACGGGCTCGCACACATACGCAGTATTTT. It is translated as CASSDLRARTHTQYF.

This clone has ten or more counts. The chain recombines TRBV6-5 with TRBJ1-1, with D tentatively TRBD1 (5 bases). The V gene lost 5 bases and the J gene lost 6 bases, with 16 bases spanning the gap. Germline-derived CDR1 and CDR2 are MNHEY and SVGAGI. The CDR3 has 14 amino acids. The DNA of the CDR3 is TGTGCCAGCAGTACTCCAGGGTATGGGGCTGAAGCTTTCTTT. It is translated as CASSTPGYGAEAFF.

To note about this clone: Being one base from a much bigger clone, this may be a read error. Distinct nucleotide sequences in the sample also encode this CDR3. This rearrangement joins TRBV28 to TRBJ2-3; D not certain. The CDR3 covers 14 residues. Germline values: CDR1 MDHEN, CDR2 SYDVKM. Trimming pared 5 bases from V and 2 bases from J, leaving 11 bases between. CDR3 bases: TGTGCCAGCAGTCTACGTGTACCCACAGATACGCAGTATTTT. Its translation: CASSLRVPTDTQYF.

This clone was observed many times. The chain is built from TRBV19 and TRBJ2-7; the D call may be TRBD1 or TRBD2 (5 bases each). The germline V and J ends were trimmed by 8 bases and 4 bases, with 15 bases remaining between them. The length of the CDR3 is 13 residues. Germline loops: CDR1 LNHDA, CDR2 SQIVND (reference sequence). Here the CDR3 reads CASATGTGYEQYF. CDR3 DNA sequence: TGTGCCAGTGCCACCGGGACGGGATACGAGCAGTACTTC.